This entry lists 28 T cell receptor beta chains sequenced from one sample in a study of preoperative IRX-2 immunotherapy in early breast cancer. Specified treatment: preoperative locoregional IRX-2 cytokine immunotherapy. Method: immunoSEQ multiplex PCR; TCRdb's copy keeps in-frame clones and lacks some. This table holds about 38,000 clones, roughly 82% found once. The source material was lymph node tissue, sampled after IRX-2 immunotherapy. The receptors derive from a human donor with breast cancer.

The chain uses TRBV5-1 and TRBJ2-3; TRBD1 might be the D (6 bases). Per germline, CDR1 SGHRS and CDR2 YFSETQ. Deletions cut 4 bases from V and 0 bases from J, with 12 bases between. This CDR3 comprises 15 residues. CDR3 sequence reads: CASSPDSTSTDTQYF. The CDR3 DNA sequence: TGCGCCAGCAGCCCGGACAGCACTAGCACAGATACGCAGTATTTT.

The table lists this clone with a few counts. The V call is TRBV6-7, the J call TRBJ1-5, with D possibly being TRBD1 (5 bases). TRBV6-7 is identified as an open reading frame with a role that is uncertain. The CDR3 length is 13 residues. Trimming shortened V by 8 bases and J by 6 bases, and 14 bases separated the two germline ends. The CDR3 DNA is TGTGCCAGCGGGACTTCCGCATTTCAGCCCCAGCATTTT. Its protein is CASGTSAFQPQHF.

The chain couples TRBV30 to TRBJ2-7; possibly TRBD2 for D (7 bases). This CDR3 is built from 16 residues. V was trimmed by 0 bases and J by 0 bases, leaving 15 bases between them. Germline CDR1 GTSNPN, CDR2 SVGIG (reference sequence). In DNA, the CDR3 is TGTGCCTGGAGTGTATTGTCGCGGGGGCCCTCCTACGAGCAGTACTTC. This gives the protein CAWSVLSRGPSYEQYF.

The chain couples TRBV7-5 to TRBJ1-6; the table assigns TRBD1, which was not confirmed against the DNA. TRBV7-5 is described as a pseudogene. This CDR3 contains 18 residues. The CDR3: CASSGKGDRSSYNSPLHF. Written as DNA, the CDR3 is TGTGCCAGCAGCGGGAAGGGGGACAGGAGCTCCTATAATTCACCCCTCCACTTT.

Points on this clone: One junction end disagrees with the germline gene, perhaps due to a read error. The rearrangement links TRBV7-1 to TRBJ2-7; D might be TRBD2 (6 bases). TRBV7-1 is labeled an ORF, and its function is uncertain. The CDR3 totals 13 residues. The CDR3 spells CASSLAVTYEQYF. The CDR3 nucleotides are TGTGCTAGCAGCTTAGCGGTAACCTACGAGCAGTACTTC.

This sequence joins TRBV6-8 and TRBJ1-4; D is unclear. V was cut by 7 bases and J by 4 bases, with 16 bases left in between. The germline V gene has CDR1 MNHGY and CDR2 SAAAGT. CDR3 size: 15 residues. CDR3 amino acids: CASTGGGSDNEKLFF. The CDR3 region has the DNA TGTGCCAGCACCGGCGGAGGCAGCGATAATGAAAAACTGTTTTTT.

The rearrangement links TRBV25-1 to TRBJ2-5; D is perhaps TRBD1 or TRBD2 (6 bases each). The CDR3 loop spans 14 amino acids. Germline V gene sequence: CDR1 MGHDK, CDR2 SYGVNS. V lost 4 bases to trimming and J lost 5 bases, with 14 bases between them. This CDR3 is CASSVGGSWETQYF. The CDR3, as DNA: TGTGCCAGCAGTGTGGGGGGCTCGTGGGAGACCCAGTACTTC.

The chain joins TRBV6-8 to TRBJ2-6, with 7 positions matching TRBD1. Germline CDR1 is MNHGY and CDR2 is SAAAGT. V shed 6 bases and J 4 bases; nucleotides not matched to a gene: 6. The CDR3 is 15 amino acids. CDR3 nucleotide sequence: TGTGCCAGCAGACCGACAGGGACGGGGGCCAACGTCCTGACTTTC. Its protein is CASRPTGTGANVLTF.

The chain has TRBV5-1 and TRBJ1-4; D is uncertain. Germline assignment: CDR1 SGHRS and CDR2 YFSETQ. The CDR3 extends over 15 amino acids. Between the trimmed V and J ends, which lost 0 bases and 7 bases, there was a span of 13 bases. The CDR3 DNA sequence: TGCGCCAGCAGCTTGGAGAGGTCTCGGGGTGAAAAACTGTTTTTT. Translated: CASSLERSRGEKLFF.

The V and J genes are TRBV6-7 and TRBJ2-5, with TRBD2 identical over 7 bases. TRBV6-7 is labeled an ORF, and its function is uncertain. Trimming removed 2 bases from V and 5 bases from J; junction bases left unmatched: 8. The length of the CDR3 is 15 residues. The CDR3 DNA reads as TGTGCCAGCAGTTACCTCGAGACTAGCTTCGAGACCCAGTACTTC. It yields the protein CASSYLETSFETQYF.

The genes are TRBV28 and TRBJ2-2, with unresolved D. V lost 6 bases and J lost 7, with 15 bases in between. Germline-derived CDR1 and CDR2 are MDHEN and SYDVKM. This CDR3 region has 14 residues. For the CDR3, the DNA is TGTGCCAGCAGGCACCCGGAAGTGAACGGGGAGCTGTTTTTT. It translates to CASRHPEVNGELFF. Complete variable domain (other parts from reference TRBV28 and TRBJ2-2): DVKVTQSSRYLVKRTGEKVFLECVQDMDHENMFWYRQDPGLGLRLIYFSYDVKMKEKGDIPEGYSVSREKKERFSLILESASTNQTSMYLCASRHPEVNGELFFGEGSRLTVL.

V usage is TRBV18 and J usage is TRBJ2-7; 9 bases match TRBD2. The CDR3 totals 16 residues. The V gene end was trimmed by 3 bases and the J gene end by 7 bases; junction bases not matched to a gene: 13. Germline V gene sequence: CDR1 KGHSH, CDR2 LQKENI. CDR3 sequence reads: CASSPPTLAGMWEQYF. The CDR3 DNA reads as TGTGCCAGCTCACCTCCCACCCTAGCGGGGATGTGGGAGCAGTACTTC.

V usage is TRBV6-8 and J usage is TRBJ1-2; D unclear. CDR1 and CDR2 (germline): MNHGY, SAAAGT. The CDR3 length is 14 residues. V lost 10 bases, J lost 8 bases, and 23 bases lay in between. The CDR3 loop reads CAISRRTSEVGYTF. DNA of the CDR3: TGTGCCATCAGCCGCAGGACCTCCGAGGTAGGCTACACCTTC.

V usage is TRBV11-3 and J usage is TRBJ1-2, with a possible D match to TRBD1 (5 bases). Trimming removed 2 bases from V and 2 bases from J, with 12 bases in between. Germline CDR1 SGHNT, CDR2 YENEEA. The CDR3 consists of 15 residues. CDR3 amino acids: CASSLSGAINYGYTF. Written as DNA, the CDR3 is TGTGCCAGCAGCTTATCCGGGGCTATCAACTATGGCTACACCTTC.

The chain employs TRBV7-7 and TRBJ2-2; 10 positions agree with TRBD1. Germline CDR1 and CDR2: SSHAT and FNYEAQ (reference sequence). After removal of 5 bases from V and 3 bases from J, the junction contained 6 bases not matched to a gene. CDR3 length: 16 residues. CDR3 amino acids: CASSHGGQGDTGELFF. CDR3 sequence (DNA): TGTGCCAGCAGCCACGGTGGACAGGGGGACACCGGGGAGCTGTTTTTT.

Here the CDR3 DNA reads TGTGCCAGCAGTGACTATGGCGGTCGGGGGAGCGGGGGACCCACCGGGGAGCTGTTTTTT. Amino acids: CASSDYGGRGSGGPTGELFF. J is TRBJ2-2 and V is TRBV6-8, with 8 bases identical to TRBD2. J lost 4 bases, V lost 5 bases, and 21 bases had no gene match. The CDR3 contains 20 residues. Looked up from germline, CDR1 is MNHGY and CDR2 is SAAAGT.

This chain uses TRBV11-1 with TRBJ2-1, with a possible D match to TRBD1 (6 bases). The V gene lost 1 base and the J gene lost 9 bases, with 22 bases spanning the gap. The CDR3 totals 17 residues. CDR1 is SGHAT, CDR2 FQDESV, per germline (reference sequence). CDR3 sequence: CASSLDRMAGASGEQFF. CDR3 bases: TGTGCCAGCAGCTTAGATCGTATGGCAGGGGCGTCAGGTGAGCAGTTCTTC. Using reference TRBV11-1 and TRBJ2-1 for the parts outside the CDR3, the full variable domain is EAEVAQSPRYKITEKSQAVAFWCDPISGHATLYWYRQILGQGPELLVQFQDESVVDDSQLPKDRFSAERLKGVDSTLKIQPAELGDSAMYLCASSLDRMAGASGEQFFGPGTRLTVL.

This rearrangement joins TRBV6-8 to TRBJ1-3, with D possibly matching TRBD1 (5 bases). CDR3 length: 12 amino acids. Germline values: CDR1 MNHGY, CDR2 SAAAGT. Trimming removed 0 bases at V and 16 bases at J, with 13 bases between. The CDR3 bases are TGTGCCAGCAGTTACTCCGGGGACGGTGGCTATTTT. Translated: CASSYSGDGGYF.

J is TRBJ2-5 and V is TRBV19; the match to TRBD2 covers 7 bases. Germline-derived CDR1 and CDR2 are LNHDA and SQIVND (reference sequence). The CDR3 covers 13 residues. With 5 bases clipped from V and 3 bases from J, the junction kept 3 bases outside the gene matches. The CDR3 sequence: CASSWSGEETQYF. In DNA form, the CDR3 reads TGTGCCAGTAGTTGGAGCGGGGAAGAGACCCAGTACTTC.

The CDR3 is CASTEAGFYTF. Written as DNA, the CDR3 is TGTGCCAGTACCGAGGCAGGGTTCTACACCTTC. The rearrangement links TRBV19 to TRBJ1-2, with D maybe TRBD1 (5 bases). Trimming left V 7 bases short and J 10 bases short, with 13 bases between. From germline, CDR1 is LNHDA and CDR2 SQIVND (reference sequence). The CDR3 covers 11 residues.

The chain has TRBV11-3 and TRBJ1-5; D gene ambiguous. V lost 4 bases and J lost 2, with 9 bases in between. This CDR3 is built from 14 residues. Looked up from germline, CDR1 is SGHNT and CDR2 is YENEEA. DNA for the CDR3: TGTGCCAGCAGCTCAATGGGCCGCAATCAGCCCCAGCATTTT. Amino acids: CASSSMGRNQPQHF. Full variable domain (missing parts from reference TRBV11-3 and TRBJ1-5): EAGVVQSPRYKIIEKKQPVAFWCNPISGHNTLYWYLQNLGQGPELLIRYENEEAVDDSQLPKDRFSAERLKGVDSTLKIQPAELGDSAVYLCASSSMGRNQPQHFGDGTRLSIL.

The chain uses TRBV6-8 and TRBJ1-1; the D is unclear. The CDR3 spans 15 residues. V lost 2 bases to trimming and J lost 1 base, with 11 bases between them. Germline lookup yields CDR1 MNHGY and CDR2 SAAAGT. CDR3 bases: TGTGCCAGCAGTTACCCGGACCTACAGAACACTGAAGCTTTCTTT. Its translation: CASSYPDLQNTEAFF.

The chain couples TRBV11-3 to TRBJ1-3; tentatively, D is TRBD1 (6 bases). V lost 2 bases and J 2 bases, leaving 10 bases between the germline ends. The germline CDR1 and CDR2 sequences are SGHNT and YENEEA. CDR3 length: 15 residues. Here the CDR3 reads CASSLTGTPGNTIYF. In DNA, the CDR3 is TGTGCCAGCAGCTTAACCGGGACACCTGGAAACACCATATATTTT.

The V call is TRBV28, the J call TRBJ1-1; D is ambiguous. Germline V gene lookup returns CDR1 MDHEN and CDR2 SYDVKM. V shed 2 bases and J shed 0 bases, with 10 bases lying between them. The CDR3 totals 15 residues. Written as DNA, the CDR3 is TGTGCCAGCAGTTTAGCCGCCCTCATGAACACTGAAGCTTTCTTT. It translates to CASSLAALMNTEAFF.

This chain connects TRBV19 to TRBJ2-2, with D perhaps assigned TRBD1 or TRBD2 (6 bases each). The CDR3 is 14 amino acids. Germline assignment: CDR1 LNHDA and CDR2 SQIVND (reference sequence). Trimming removed 5 bases from V and 3 bases from J, with 10 bases in between. CDR3 sequence: CASSWGADTGELFF. The CDR3 nucleotides are TGTGCCAGTAGTTGGGGGGCGGACACCGGGGAGCTGTTTTTT.

Within the sample, this clone is medium-sized. This chain links TRBV11-3 with TRBJ1-2, with TRBD1 matching 7 bases. The V gene's germline CDR1 is SGHNT and CDR2 YENEEA. CDR3 length: 14 amino acids. The V segment lost 3 bases and the J segment 4 bases; nucleotides outside the gene matches: 5. As DNA, the CDR3 is TGTGCCAGCAGCTTCGGACAGGCTCGCTATGGCTACACCTTC. It specifies CASSFGQARYGYTF.

This clone was observed a single time. The gene calls are TRBV6-8 and TRBJ1-2; 7 bases agree with TRBD1. CDR1 and CDR2 (germline): MNHGY, SAAAGT. The CDR3 extends over 13 amino acids. J lost 3 bases, V lost 7 bases, and 5 bases had no gene match. This CDR3 reads CASTPGQYYGYTF. The CDR3 coding sequence is TGTGCCAGCACCCCGGGACAGTACTATGGCTACACCTTC.

This chain uses TRBV28 with TRBJ1-2, with 7 bases that match TRBD1. After removal of 4 bases from V and 2 bases from J, the junction contained 13 bases not matched to a gene. Germline V gene sequence: CDR1 MDHEN, CDR2 SYDVKM. The CDR3 length is 17 residues. The CDR3 is CASSSRQGIVWNYGYTF. The CDR3 nucleotides are TGTGCCAGCAGTTCCCGACAGGGTATCGTTTGGAACTATGGCTACACCTTC.